Following are 28 T cell receptor beta chains from one sample sequenced in a study of T cell responses to AZD1222 COVID-19 vaccine. TCRdb keeps only in-frame clones here, not all; method: immunoSEQ multiplex PCR. Here the sample spans about 150,000 clones, 88% being singletons. The sequencing used peripheral blood, collected on day 0 of MenACWY control vaccination. The receptors were gathered from an adult in good health.

The chain carries TRBV27 and TRBJ2-7; 10 nucleotides line up with TRBD2. The CDR3 covers 16 residues. Unmatched junction bases numbered 10, after V lost 5 bases and J lost 3 bases. Germline lookup yields CDR1 MNHEY and CDR2 SMNVEV (reference sequence). The CDR3 nucleotides read TGTGCCAGCAGTCCATCCACTAGCGGGGTGTACTACGAGCAGTACTTC. This sequence encodes CASSPSTSGVYYEQYF.

The chain combines TRBV10-3 with TRBJ2-2, with TRBD1 matching over 10 bases. Trimming took 8 bases from V and 3 from J; bases not matched to a gene: 3. Germline CDR1 is ENHRY and CDR2 is SYGVKD. The CDR3 length is 14 residues. The CDR3 protein is CAIGDRGDTGELFF. CDR3 DNA: TGTGCCATCGGGGACAGGGGTGACACCGGGGAGCTGTTTTTT.

This clone was detected only once. J is TRBJ2-5 and V is TRBV2; the match to TRBD2 covers 9 bases. The V and J ends lost 6 bases and 2 bases, in that order; junction bases with no gene match: 7. The CDR3 length is 15 residues. Germline values: CDR1 SNHLY, CDR2 FYNNEI. The CDR3 DNA is TGTGCCAGCAGACTTAGCGGGGGCTCTCAAGAGACCCAGTACTTC. Translated: CASRLSGGSQETQYF.

This clone was seen a handful of times. This sequence joins TRBV28 and TRBJ2-7, with D possibly TRBD2 on 5 matching bases. This CDR3 spans 13 amino acids. Deletions cut 5 bases from V and 5 bases from J, with 13 bases between. Germline loops: CDR1 MDHEN, CDR2 SYDVKM. CDR3 nucleotide sequence: TGTGCCAGCAGTACCCGGACGAGGGACGAGCAGTACTTC. Residues: CASSTRTRDEQYF.

The chain joins TRBV6-6 to TRBJ1-2, with 7 bases lining up with TRBD1. The trim removed 3 bases at V and 0 bases at J, leaving 4 bases unmatched. CDR1 and CDR2 (germline): MNHNY, SVGAGI (reference sequence). The CDR3 extends over 15 amino acids. CDR3 DNA sequence: TGTGCCAGCAGTTATGACAGGGCCTCTAACTATGGCTACACCTTC. The encoded protein is CASSYDRASNYGYTF.

This chain uses TRBV9 with TRBJ2-1; possibly TRBD2 for D (6 bases). The germline gives CDR1 SGDLS, CDR2 YYNGEE. The V end lost 7 bases, the J end lost 5 bases, and 13 bases lay between the germline ends. The CDR3 sequence is 13 residues long. This CDR3 reads CASGRDFDNEQFF. The CDR3 coding sequence is TGTGCCAGCGGCAGGGACTTCGACAATGAGCAGTTCTTC.

DNA of the CDR3: TGTGCCAGCAGCTTAAGTGGGACAGGTGGGGGGTCCGTGGCTGAAGCTTTCTTT. Translation gives CASSLSGTGGGSVAEAFF. The chain is built from TRBV7-3 and TRBJ1-1; 8 nucleotides match TRBD1. The V and J ends lost 1 base and 6 bases, in that order; junction bases with no gene match: 16. The CDR3 has 18 residues. Germline-derived CDR1 and CDR2 are SGHTA and FQGTGA. The full variable domain, in which reference TRBV7-3 and TRBJ1-1 provide the parts outside the CDR3, is GAGVSQTPSNKVTEKGKYVELRCDPISGHTALYWYRQSLGQGPEFLIYFQGTGAADDSGLPNDRFFAVRPEGSVSTLKIQRTERGDSAVYLCASSLSGTGGGSVAEAFFGQGTRLTVV.

This rearrangement joins TRBV4-3 to TRBJ1-1, with D unclear. The V and J ends lost 4 bases and 3 bases respectively, with 15 bases between them. This CDR3 comprises 15 residues. Germline loops: CDR1 LGHNA, CDR2 YSLEER. CDR3 bases: TGCGCCAGCAGCCGTGCTTGGGGTGAGGACACTGAAGCTTTCTTT. This gives the protein CASSRAWGEDTEAFF.

The CDR3 coding sequence is TGCGCCAGCAGCCTGGGGGATACGACCTACGAGCAGTACTTC. Amino acid sequence: CASSLGDTTYEQYF. The chain combines TRBV5-1 with TRBJ2-7; either TRBD1 or TRBD2 may supply D (5 bases each). The CDR3 runs to 14 residues. Looked up from germline, CDR1 is SGHRS and CDR2 is YFSETQ. V dropped 4 bases and J dropped 2 bases, with 13 bases sitting between them.

The chain has TRBV7-9 and TRBJ1-2; perhaps TRBD1 as D (5 bases). The CDR3 is 15 residues long. The V and J ends lost 4 bases and 0 bases respectively, with 12 bases between them. Per germline, CDR1 SEHNR and CDR2 FQNEAQ (reference sequence). Here the CDR3 reads CASSSVGLANYGYTF. The DNA of the CDR3 is TGTGCCAGCAGCTCCGTGGGGCTCGCTAACTATGGCTACACCTTC.

The genes are TRBV18 and TRBJ1-3; D uncertain. The germline V gene has CDR1 KGHSH and CDR2 LQKENI. The CDR3 contains 16 residues. The V end lost 2 bases, the J end lost 0 bases, and 11 bases lay between the germline ends. The CDR3 protein is CASSPTPQLSGNTIYF. CDR3 nucleotides: TGTGCCAGCTCACCAACACCTCAGCTCTCTGGAAACACCATATATTTT.

This chain links TRBV12-5 with TRBJ1-4; D is possibly TRBD1 (5 bases). Germline loops: CDR1 LGHNT, CDR2 FRNRAP. The CDR3 is made up of 15 amino acids. The ends were cut back, 0 bases at V and 7 bases at J, with 12 bases in the middle. The CDR3 DNA reads TGTGCTAGTGGTTTGGTAGTAATTGGGGCTGAAAAACTGTTTTTT. It yields the protein CASGLVVIGAEKLFF.

This clone was detected a few times. The V and J genes are TRBV11-3 and TRBJ1-6, with a possible D match to TRBD1 (6 bases). The germline V gene encodes CDR1 SGHNT and CDR2 YENEEA. The V end was cut by 3 bases, the J end by 10 bases, with 13 bases between. The CDR3 has 14 amino acids. The CDR3 loop is CASSFTGMGSPLHF. CDR3 sequence (DNA): TGTGCCAGCAGCTTTACAGGGATGGGATCACCCCTCCACTTT.

This chain links TRBV2 with TRBJ2-1; the D is unclear. CDR1 is SNHLY and CDR2 is FYNNEI in the germline V gene. The CDR3 extends over 17 amino acids. V was trimmed by 6 bases and J by 8 bases, leaving 26 bases between them. The CDR3 is CASSPSSWPPKSDEQFF. CDR3 in DNA: TGTGCCAGCAGCCCCTCCTCCTGGCCGCCCAAATCCGATGAGCAGTTCTTC.

The chain recombines TRBV30 with TRBJ2-5; D is unresolved. The CDR3 consists of 14 residues. V dropped 3 bases and J dropped 5 bases, with 16 bases sitting between them. CDR1 is GTSNPN and CDR2 is SVGIG in the germline V gene (reference sequence). The CDR3 is CAWSGDVLTETQYF. The CDR3 nucleotides read TGTGCCTGGAGCGGTGACGTGCTGACGGAGACCCAGTACTTC.

This clone was counted once. V usage is TRBV19 and J usage is TRBJ2-5; TRBD1 is a possible D gene (5 bases). Trimming removed 3 bases at V and 4 bases at J, with 15 bases between. The germline gives CDR1 LNHDA, CDR2 SQIVND (reference sequence). CDR3 length: 15 residues. In nucleotides, the CDR3 is TGTGCCAGTAGTATTCAGGGCAGTGGCTCAGAGACCCAGTACTTC. Protein sequence: CASSIQGSGSETQYF.

This chain uses TRBV19 with TRBJ1-4; D may be TRBD1 (6 bases). The germline CDR1 and CDR2 sequences are LNHDA and SQIVND (reference sequence). The CDR3 runs 14 residues. The V and J ends lost 5 bases and 8 bases respectively, with 15 bases between them. Here the CDR3 DNA reads TGTGCCAGTAGTTGGGGACAAAGAGACGAAAAACTGTTTTTT. This translates into CASSWGQRDEKLFF.

This clone was seen only once. The V call is TRBV19, the J call TRBJ1-2; TRBD1 agrees at 8 bases. The germline gives CDR1 LNHDA, CDR2 SQIVND (reference sequence). V shed 6 bases, J shed 3 bases, and the junction held 9 bases outside the gene matches. This CDR3 contains 15 residues. CDR3 nucleotide sequence: TGTGCCAGTAGCGACGACAGGGGCGCCCACTATGGCTACACCTTC. This gives the protein CASSDDRGAHYGYTF.

The gene calls are TRBV5-8 and TRBJ2-5; TRBD2 might be the D (5 bases). The CDR3 consists of 14 residues. Per germline, CDR1 SGHTS and CDR2 YDEGEE. Trimming cost V 4 bases and J 5 bases, with 15 bases left between them. Here the CDR3 reads CASSAGIAGETQYF. Written as DNA, the CDR3 is TGTGCCAGCAGCGCCGGGATTGCTGGCGAGACCCAGTACTTC.

This chain uses TRBV10-3 with TRBJ1-3, with 7 nucleotides matching TRBD1. CDR3 length: 14 residues. Germline assignment: CDR1 ENHRY and CDR2 SYGVKD. Trimming cost V 5 bases and J 2 bases; bases outside gene matches: 3. DNA for the CDR3: TGTGCCATCAGTAGAACAGGGGCTGGAAACACCATATATTTT. It is translated as CAISRTGAGNTIYF.

The chain recombines TRBV4-1 with TRBJ2-7; 16 bases are a match to TRBD2. CDR3 length: 18 amino acids. Germline V CDR1 and CDR2: MGHRA, YSYEKL. The ends lost 4 bases at V and 0 bases at J; junction bases unmatched: 6. CDR3 sequence: CASSPRGLAGGASYEQYF. CDR3 nucleotides: TGCGCCAGCAGCCCCCGGGGACTAGCGGGGGGGGCCTCCTACGAGCAGTACTTC.

J is TRBJ2-5 and V is TRBV10-3; TRBD1 agrees at 7 bases. Germline V gene lookup returns CDR1 ENHRY and CDR2 SYGVKD. V was pared by 2 bases and J by 5 bases, with 5 bases of the junction left unmatched. This CDR3 is built from 14 residues. The CDR3: CAISEPTGWETQYF. The DNA of the CDR3 is TGTGCCATCAGTGAGCCGACAGGGTGGGAGACCCAGTACTTC.

The chain couples TRBV24-1 to TRBJ1-6; D is unclear. The germline V gene encodes CDR1 KGHDR and CDR2 SFDVKD. Trimming removed 3 bases at V and 7 bases at J, with 12 bases between. The CDR3 totals 15 residues. CDR3 sequence: CATSDPSQPNSPLHF. The CDR3 bases are TGTGCCACCAGTGATCCCTCCCAGCCAAATTCACCCCTCCACTTT.

The chain carries TRBV2 and TRBJ1-6, with TRBD1 identical over 8 bases. The CDR3 totals 14 residues. V lost 9 bases to trimming and J lost 3 bases; unmatched junction nucleotides: 4. CDR1 is SNHLY and CDR2 is FYNNEI in the germline V gene. The CDR3 nucleotides are TGTGCCAGTTGCGGACAGGGCTATAATTCACCCCTCCACTTT. Amino acid sequence: CASCGQGYNSPLHF.

This clone was observed once. J is TRBJ2-5 and V is TRBV11-2; 8 bases are a match to TRBD1. The CDR3 spans 14 residues. Germline values: CDR1 SGHAT, CDR2 FQNNGV. With V trimmed by 4 bases and J by 4 bases, 5 bases remained unmatched. The CDR3 DNA is TGTGCCAGCAGCTCACAGGGGGTGAGAGAGACCCAGTACTTC. Translation: CASSSQGVRETQYF.

The chain uses TRBV9 and TRBJ2-1; D unclear. V lost 6 bases, J lost 6 bases, and 13 bases lay in between. The CDR3 sequence is 13 residues long. Germline V lookup: CDR1 SGDLS, CDR2 YYNGEE. The CDR3 region is CASTPRPGNEQFF. The CDR3 DNA reads as TGTGCCAGCACCCCCCGGCCGGGCAATGAGCAGTTCTTC.

The chain has TRBV19 and TRBJ1-3, with D hard to call. The CDR3 runs 15 residues. Germline CDR1 and CDR2: LNHDA and SQIVND (reference sequence). With 6 bases removed from V and 3 bases from J, the gap between germline ends came to 15 bases. The CDR3 spells CASRPPTGNGNTIYF. The CDR3 DNA reads TGTGCCAGTAGACCTCCGACTGGCAATGGAAACACCATATATTTT.

This chain uses TRBV12-3 or TRBV12-4 with TRBJ1-1; no firm D call. There are 13 residues in the CDR3. V gave up 5 bases and J gave up 4 bases, with 11 bases separating them. CDR3 in amino acids: CASSPLLSTEAFF. The CDR3 DNA follows: TGTGCCAGCAGTCCTTTATTGAGCACTGAAGCTTTCTTT.